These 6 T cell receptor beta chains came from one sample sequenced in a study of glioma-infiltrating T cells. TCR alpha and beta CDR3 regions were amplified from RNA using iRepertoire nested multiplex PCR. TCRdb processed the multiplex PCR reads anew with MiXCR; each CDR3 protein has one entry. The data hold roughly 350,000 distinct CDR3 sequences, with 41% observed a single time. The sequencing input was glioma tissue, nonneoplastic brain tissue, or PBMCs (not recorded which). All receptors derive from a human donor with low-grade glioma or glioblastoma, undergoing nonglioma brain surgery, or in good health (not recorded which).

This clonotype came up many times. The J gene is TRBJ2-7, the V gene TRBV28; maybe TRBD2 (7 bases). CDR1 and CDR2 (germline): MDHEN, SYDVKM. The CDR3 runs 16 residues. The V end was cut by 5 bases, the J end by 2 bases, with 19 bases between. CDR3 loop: CASSPLGGERTYEQYF. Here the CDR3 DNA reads TGTGCCAGCAGTCCCCTAGGGGGGGAACGGACCTACGAGCAGTACTTC.

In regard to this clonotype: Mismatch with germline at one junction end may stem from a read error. Here the CDR3 DNA reads TGTGCCGGCAGTTACTCGGCACCGGGACTAGCGGTGAAGACCGGGGAGCTGTTTTTT. It translates to CAGSYSAPGLAVKTGELFF. The V gene is TRBV6-5, the J gene TRBJ2-2; 11 nucleotides match TRBD2. The CDR3 is made up of 19 amino acids. Germline lookup yields CDR1 MNHEY and CDR2 SVGAGI.

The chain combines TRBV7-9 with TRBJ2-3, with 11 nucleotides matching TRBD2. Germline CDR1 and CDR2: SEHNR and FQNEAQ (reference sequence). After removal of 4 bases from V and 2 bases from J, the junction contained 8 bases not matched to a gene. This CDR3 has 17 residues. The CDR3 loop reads CASSSFRLAGNTDTQYF. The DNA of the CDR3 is TGTGCCAGCAGCTCTTTTCGACTAGCGGGAAACACAGATACGCAGTATTTT.

The CDR3 DNA sequence: TGTGCCAGCAGCTTGCAGACTAGCGGAGGGTACGAGCAGTACTTC. Its translation: CASSLQTSGGYEQYF. This chain uses TRBV7-2 with TRBJ2-7; 9 bases agree with TRBD2. This CDR3 spans 15 amino acids. Germline lookup yields CDR1 SGHTA and CDR2 FQGNSA. Trimming took 3 bases from V and 4 from J; bases not matched to a gene: 7.

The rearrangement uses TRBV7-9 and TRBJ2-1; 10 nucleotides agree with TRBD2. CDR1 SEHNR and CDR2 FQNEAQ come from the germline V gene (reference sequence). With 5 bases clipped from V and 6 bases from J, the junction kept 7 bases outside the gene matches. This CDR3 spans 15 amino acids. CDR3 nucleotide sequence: TGTGCCAGCAGCCTCGGACTAGCGGAACTCAATGAGCAGTTCTTC. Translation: CASSLGLAELNEQFF.

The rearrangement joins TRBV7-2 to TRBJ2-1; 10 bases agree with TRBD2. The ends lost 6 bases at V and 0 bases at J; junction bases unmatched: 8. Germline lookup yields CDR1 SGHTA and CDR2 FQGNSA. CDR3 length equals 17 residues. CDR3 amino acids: CASSPPGLASSYNEQFF. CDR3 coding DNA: TGTGCCAGCAGTCCTCCGGGACTAGCGAGCTCCTACAATGAGCAGTTCTTC.